Each of the 13 T cell receptor beta chains below was sequenced from the same sample in a study of T-cell reconstitution after alpha-beta-depleted transplantation in children. Library preparation (for TCRbeta) was performed with unique molecular identifiers. TCRdb independently ran MiXCR on the PCR reads; one entry per CDR3 protein. The sample carries roughly 300,000 distinct CDR3 sequences, 9.9% recorded once. This specimen consisted of PBMCs from the stem cell graft donor, obtained from the stem cell graft. The receptors here all came from a human donor who donated a stem cell graft to a child with SCID.

This clonotype was picked up a small number of times. The chain employs TRBV11-1 and TRBJ2-5, with 7 positions matching TRBD1. Germline loops: CDR1 SGHAT, CDR2 FQDESV (reference sequence). This CDR3 has 18 amino acids. Trimming took 5 bases from V and 2 from J; bases not matched to a gene: 17. The CDR3 DNA is TGTGCCAGCAGCCTTACCGCCTGGAACCGGGACAGACAAGAGACCCAGTACTTC. Translation gives CASSLTAWNRDRQETQYF.

The V gene is TRBV3-1, the J gene TRBJ1-1, with D possibly being TRBD1 (5 bases). Trimming shortened V by 5 bases and J by 1 base, and 14 bases separated the two germline ends. CDR1 LGHDT and CDR2 YNNKEL come from the germline V gene (reference sequence). The CDR3 has 15 amino acids. The DNA of the CDR3 is TGTGCCAGCAGCTCCTTCGACAGCCAGAACACTGAAGCTTTCTTT. Its protein product is CASSSFDSQNTEAFF. Looking up the rest from reference TRBV3-1 and TRBJ1-1 gives the full variable domain: DTAVSQTPKYLVTQMGNDKSIKCEQNLGHDTMYWYKQDSKKFLKIMFSYNNKELIINETVPNRFSPKSPDKAHLNLHINSLELGDSAVYFCASSSFDSQNTEAFFGQGTRLTVV.

This clonotype was recorded at least ten times. The chain has TRBV12-3 or TRBV12-4 and TRBJ2-1; 8 bases are shared with TRBD2. With 6 bases clipped from V and 0 bases from J, the junction kept 10 bases outside the gene matches. The CDR3 loop spans 17 amino acids. In DNA, the CDR3 is TGTGCCAGCAGCACTCCTAGCGGGCCGAGCTCCTACAATGAGCAGTTCTTC. The encoded protein is CASSTPSGPSSYNEQFF.

This rearrangement joins TRBV7-8 to TRBJ2-5, with D unresolved. The V gene lost 5 bases and the J gene lost 1 base, with 14 bases spanning the gap. The CDR3 totals 15 residues. Looked up from germline, CDR1 is SGHVS and CDR2 is FQNEAQ. The CDR3 coding sequence is TGTGCCAGCAGCCACCGCCCATCAGGCCAAGAGACCCAGTACTTC. Its translation: CASSHRPSGQETQYF.

V is TRBV24-1 and J is TRBJ2-3, with a tentative D call TRBD1 (5 bases). The length of the CDR3 is 13 residues. Germline loops: CDR1 KGHDR, CDR2 SFDVKD. V was cut by 0 bases and J by 10 bases, with 10 bases left in between. CDR3: CATSDLTTAAQYF. In DNA form, the CDR3 reads TGTGCCACCAGTGATTTGACGACAGCAGCGCAGTATTTT.

In this sample, this clonotype turned up many times. The J gene is TRBJ2-3, the V gene TRBV5-1; the match to TRBD2 covers 10 bases. The V gene end was trimmed by 4 bases and the J gene end by 6 bases; junction bases not matched to a gene: 8. From germline, CDR1 is SGHRS and CDR2 YFSETQ. The CDR3 has 15 amino acids. In DNA, the CDR3 is TGCGCCAGCAGCGGCACTAGCGGGGTATACGATACGCAGTATTTT. This sequence encodes CASSGTSGVYDTQYF.

The sample holds many counts of this clonotype. The chain has TRBV20-1 and TRBJ2-5; TRBD2 is a possible D gene (6 bases). This CDR3 has 15 amino acids. Germline lookup yields CDR1 DFQATT and CDR2 SNEGSKA (reference sequence). V lost 6 bases, J lost 1 base, and 18 bases lay in between. CDR3 region: CSARDLGRSQETQYF. In DNA, the CDR3 is TGCAGTGCGCGGGATCTGGGACGGAGCCAAGAGACCCAGTACTTC.

This chain connects TRBV13 to TRBJ2-1, with TRBD1 identical over 7 bases. The CDR3 runs 17 residues. The V segment lost 6 bases and the J segment 2 bases; nucleotides outside the gene matches: 13. Germline values: CDR1 PRHDT, CDR2 FYEKMQ (reference sequence). This CDR3 is CASRKYNQDRAYNEQFF. The CDR3 bases are TGTGCCAGCAGAAAATATAATCAAGACAGGGCCTACAATGAGCAGTTCTTC.

Details on this clonotype: This may arise from a read error, as a much more abundant clone is one base away. The CDR3 is CASSFAAGELFF. The CDR3 DNA reads as TGTGCCAGCAGCTTCGCCGCCGGGGAGCTGTTTTTT. The chain employs TRBV7-9 and TRBJ2-2; D not certain. The length of the CDR3 is 12 residues. CDR1 SEHNR and CDR2 FQNEAQ come from the germline V gene (reference sequence). The germline V and J ends were trimmed by 3 bases and 6 bases, with 5 bases remaining between them.

The V and J genes are TRBV18 and TRBJ2-5; D call uncertain. Germline-derived CDR1 and CDR2 are KGHSH and LQKENI. This CDR3 spans 14 amino acids. Trimming shortened V by 1 base and J by 5 bases, and 11 bases separated the two germline ends. CDR3 sequence: CASSPQGLWETQYF. Here the CDR3 DNA reads TGTGCCAGCTCACCACAAGGTCTTTGGGAGACCCAGTACTTC. Supplemented by reference TRBV18 and TRBJ2-5, the full variable domain reads NAGVMQNPRHLVRRRGQEARLRCSPMKGHSHVYWYRQLPEEGLKFMVYLQKENIIDESGMPKERFSAEFPKEGPSILRIQQVVRGDSAAYFCASSPQGLWETQYFGPGTRLLVL.

This clonotype has ten or more counts. The chain has TRBV5-1 and TRBJ1-6; TRBD1 agrees at 7 bases. The CDR3 spans 14 residues. Germline V gene lookup returns CDR1 SGHRS and CDR2 YFSETQ. After removal of 4 bases from V and 8 bases from J, the junction contained 6 bases not matched to a gene. CDR3 amino acids: CASSPGQDYSPLHF. DNA for the CDR3: TGCGCCAGCAGCCCAGGACAGGATTATTCACCCCTCCACTTT.

The CDR3 loop reads CASSLTPGTVPDNEQFF. The DNA of the CDR3 is TGTGCCAGCAGTTTAACACCCGGGACAGTTCCTGACAATGAGCAGTTCTTC. The V gene is TRBV6-5, the J gene TRBJ2-1; 7 bases map to TRBD1. This CDR3 comprises 17 residues. The germline gives CDR1 MNHEY, CDR2 SVGAGI. V shed 4 bases, J shed 5 bases, and the junction held 14 bases outside the gene matches.

This chain links TRBV20-1 with TRBJ1-6; tentatively, D is TRBD1 (5 bases). The V end was cut by 4 bases, the J end by 9 bases, with 19 bases between. CDR3 length: 15 amino acids. Germline-derived CDR1 and CDR2 are DFQATT and SNEGSKA (reference sequence). The CDR3 sequence is CSAIPRDWEGSPLHF. CDR3 coding DNA: TGCAGTGCTATACCTCGGGACTGGGAGGGTTCACCCCTCCACTTT.